The TCR beta chain under discussion was sequenced for a study of blood T cell repertoires in COVID-19. Study as a whole: Donors in the United States, Italy and Spain gave samples during acute or convalescent COVID-19. PBMCs, B-cell-depleted T cells, or T cells were the source of the cDNA or gDNA that made up the material.

Methods used by the authors: Scientists estimated how many nucleated cells there were by amplifying reference gene primers. TCRdb keeps only in-frame clones here, not all; method: immunoSEQ multiplex PCR. V and J calls and clone size are given by that table; D and trimming were obtained from the DNA. This table holds over 250,000 clones, about 85% found once. The CDR3 loop spans 11 amino acids. Trimming shortened V by 5 bases and J by 9 bases, and 10 bases separated the two germline ends. In germline, CDR1 is LNHNV, CDR2 YYDKDF (reference sequence). V and J are TRBV15 and TRBJ2-5; a possible D gene is TRBD2 (6 bases). This sequence was found in a human donor in a cohort sampled during active COVID-19. Specimen: peripheral blood. The chain's CDR3 is CATSPPGAQYF. CDR3 nucleotides: TGTGCCACCAGCCCCCCGGGGGCCCAGTACTTC. The entire variable domain, with the rest obtained from reference TRBV15 and TRBJ2-5, is as follows: DAMVIQNPRYQVTQFGKPVTLSCSQTLNHNVMYWYQQKSSQAPKLLFHYYDKDFNNEADTPDNFQSRRPNTSFCFLDIRSPGLGDTAMYLCATSPPGAQYFGPGTRLLVL.